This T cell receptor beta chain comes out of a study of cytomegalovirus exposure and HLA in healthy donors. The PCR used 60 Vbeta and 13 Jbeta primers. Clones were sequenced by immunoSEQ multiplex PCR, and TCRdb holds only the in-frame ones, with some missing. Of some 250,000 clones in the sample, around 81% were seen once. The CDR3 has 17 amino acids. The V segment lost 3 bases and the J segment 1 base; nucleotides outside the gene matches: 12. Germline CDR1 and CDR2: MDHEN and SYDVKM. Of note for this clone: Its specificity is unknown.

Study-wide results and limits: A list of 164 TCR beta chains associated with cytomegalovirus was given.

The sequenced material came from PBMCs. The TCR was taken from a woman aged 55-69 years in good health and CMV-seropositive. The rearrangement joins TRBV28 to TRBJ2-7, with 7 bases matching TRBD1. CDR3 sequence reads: CASSFDRVRSWSYEQYF. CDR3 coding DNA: TGTGCCAGCAGTTTCGACAGGGTAAGGAGTTGGTCCTACGAGCAGTACTTC.